Listed here are 28 T cell receptor beta chains from one sample, sequenced in a study of cytomegalovirus exposure and HLA in healthy donors. This PCR relied on a set of 60 Vbeta primers and 13 Jbeta primers. Data came from immunoSEQ multiplex PCR; TCRdb stores just in-frame clones and leaves some out. This table has 100,000 to 150,000 clones, approximately 77% appearing once. The sample comprised PBMCs. These receptors originate from a woman aged 40 to 50 in good health and CMV-seronegative.

The chain combines TRBV6-5 with TRBJ1-2, with unresolved D. There are 15 residues in the CDR3. With 0 bases removed from V and 1 base from J, the gap between germline ends came to 9 bases. Germline CDR1 reads MNHEY; CDR2 reads SVGAGI. In DNA, the CDR3 is TGTGCCAGCAGTTACTCGCTCCAGTATAACTATGGCTACACCTTC. It is translated as CASSYSLQYNYGYTF.

The CDR3 is CASRQGLNTEAFF. CDR3 bases: TGCGCCAGCAGACAGGGGTTGAACACTGAAGCTTTCTTT. The J gene is TRBJ1-1, the V gene TRBV10-1; 7 positions agree with TRBD1. V lost 6 bases and J lost 0; bases outside the gene matches: 1. This CDR3 has 13 residues. Germline V gene data show CDR1 as WNHNN and CDR2 as SYGVQD (reference sequence).

V gene TRBV7-9 combines with J gene TRBJ2-5; D gene uncertain. This CDR3 region has 13 residues. The V gene's germline CDR1 is SEHNR and CDR2 FQNEAQ (reference sequence). V lost 4 bases and J 5 bases, leaving 11 bases between the germline ends. In nucleotides, the CDR3 is TGTGCCAGCAGCTCACCTGCTCAGGAGACCCAGTACTTC. It yields the protein CASSSPAQETQYF.

The J gene is TRBJ1-4, the V gene TRBV9; D is undetermined. Germline CDR1 SGDLS, CDR2 YYNGEE. The V and J ends lost 4 bases and 3 bases respectively, with 7 bases between them. This CDR3 is 13 amino acids long. The DNA for the CDR3 is TGTGCCAGCAGCCCCGGGTCTAATGAAAAACTGTTTTTT. It specifies CASSPGSNEKLFF. Drawing the rest from reference TRBV9 and TRBJ1-4, the complete variable domain is DSGVTQTPKHLITATGQRVTLRCSPRSGDLSVYWYQQSLDQGLQFLIQYYNGEERAKGNILERFSAQQFPDLHSELNLSSLELGDSALYFCASSPGSNEKLFFGSGTQLSVL.

The gene calls are TRBV9 and TRBJ2-2; 8 bases line up with TRBD2. V gave up 4 bases and J gave up 3 bases; unmatched junction bases: 8. CDR3 length: 16 amino acids. Germline V lookup: CDR1 SGDLS, CDR2 YYNGEE. The CDR3 DNA follows: TGTGCCAGCAGCCGTCCGGGACTAGGGGACACCGGGGAGCTGTTTTTT. Amino acid sequence: CASSRPGLGDTGELFF.

The rearrangement links TRBV7-9 to TRBJ2-7; 9 bases agree with TRBD1. Germline CDR1 reads SEHNR; CDR2 reads FQNEAQ (reference sequence). This CDR3 region has 15 residues. J gave up 5 bases and V 5 bases, and 10 bases lay outside the gene matches. CDR3 coding DNA: TGTGCCAGCAGCCAGAGACAGGGGGAGGCCCACGAGCAGTACTTC. Protein product: CASSQRQGEAHEQYF.

This clone was picked up one time. CDR3 residues: CASSPNPGSPEAFF. Written as DNA, the CDR3 is TGCGCCAGCAGCCCTAACCCGGGGAGCCCTGAAGCTTTCTTT. This rearrangement joins TRBV5-1 to TRBJ1-1; no clear D gene. Germline V gene data show CDR1 as SGHRS and CDR2 as YFSETQ. Deletions cut 4 bases from V and 6 bases from J, with 16 bases between. The CDR3 sequence is 14 residues long.

The chain combines TRBV28 with TRBJ2-2; D is possibly TRBD2 (5 bases). Per germline, CDR1 MDHEN and CDR2 SYDVKM. The CDR3 loop spans 12 amino acids. V gave up 3 bases and J gave up 7 bases, with 6 bases separating them. The DNA for the CDR3 is TGTGCCAGCAGTTTGAGGGTCGGGGAGCTGTTTTTT. Translation gives CASSLRVGELFF.

The chain recombines TRBV6-1 with TRBJ1-6; D possibly corresponds to TRBD1 (5 bases). This CDR3 is 16 amino acids long. V dropped 2 bases and J dropped 8 bases, with 16 bases sitting between them. Germline V lookup: CDR1 MNHNS, CDR2 SASEGT. For the CDR3, the DNA is TGTGCCAGCAGTGAAATTGGCCCAGGGATAGATTCACCCCTCCACTTT. Its protein is CASSEIGPGIDSPLHF.

This chain links TRBV10-3 with TRBJ2-7, with 7 bases aligning to TRBD1. This CDR3 is 15 amino acids long. J lost 6 bases, V lost 3 bases, and 11 bases had no gene match. CDR1 is ENHRY and CDR2 is SYGVKD in the germline V gene. In nucleotides, the CDR3 is TGTGCCATCAGTGAACAGGGGAGTGGAGGTAGCGAGCAGTACTTC. Translating gives CAISEQGSGGSEQYF.

In its sample, this clone was seen a few times. The chain has TRBV19 and TRBJ1-2; the D gene is possibly TRBD1 (5 bases). CDR3 length equals 15 residues. Looked up from germline, CDR1 is LNHDA and CDR2 is SQIVND (reference sequence). V was pared by 6 bases and J by 1 base, with 15 bases between. The CDR3 coding sequence is TGTGCCAGTAGACTGTCGGGGGGTAGTAACTATGGCTACACCTTC. Translation gives CASRLSGGSNYGYTF. The full variable domain, rest sourced from reference TRBV19 and TRBJ1-2, is DGGITQSPKYLFRKEGQNVTLSCEQNLNHDAMYWYRQDPGQGLRLIYYSQIVNDFQKGDIAEGYSVSREKKESFPLTVTSAQKNPTAFYLCASRLSGGSNYGYTFGSGTRLTVV.

The J gene is TRBJ1-2, the V gene TRBV27, with D perhaps matching TRBD1 (5 bases). V lost 3 bases and J lost 2, with 7 bases in between. The CDR3 is made up of 13 amino acids. Germline values: CDR1 MNHEY, CDR2 SMNVEV (reference sequence). The DNA of the CDR3 is TGTGCCAGCAGTTTGGAGGGGAACTATGGCTACACCTTC. This sequence encodes CASSLEGNYGYTF.

The chain is built from TRBV19 and TRBJ2-1; 7 bases fit TRBD2. CDR1 is LNHDA, CDR2 SQIVND, per germline (reference sequence). With 7 bases clipped from V and 0 bases from J, the junction kept 6 bases outside the gene matches. The CDR3 is 15 amino acids. CDR3 amino acids: CASTSGALSYNEQFF. CDR3 sequence (DNA): TGTGCCAGTACGAGCGGGGCTCTCTCCTACAATGAGCAGTTCTTC.

This rearrangement joins TRBV5-1 to TRBJ2-1, with TRBD2 matching 10 bases. CDR1 and CDR2 from the germline V gene are SGHRS and YFSETQ. The CDR3 loop spans 16 amino acids. The V segment lost 2 bases and the J segment 4 bases; nucleotides outside the gene matches: 6. The CDR3 nucleotides are TGCGCCAGCAGCTTCAAAATAGCGGGGGGATACAATGAGCAGTTCTTC. Translating gives CASSFKIAGGYNEQFF. Variable domain in full (rest from reference TRBV5-1 and TRBJ2-1): KAGVTQTPRYLIKTRGQQVTLSCSPISGHRSVSWYQQTPGQGLQFLFEYFSETQRNKGNFPGRFSGRQFSNSRSEMNVSTLELGDSALYLCASSFKIAGGYNEQFFGPGTRLTVL.

This chain uses TRBV14 with TRBJ2-1; 11 bases are a match to TRBD2. The junction had 3 bases not matched to a gene; V was cut back by 4 bases and J by 4 bases. The CDR3 runs to 15 residues. The germline V gene has CDR1 SGHDN and CDR2 FVKESK. This CDR3 reads CASSLRTSGYNEQFF. CDR3 sequence (DNA): TGTGCCAGCAGCCTGCGGACTAGCGGGTACAATGAGCAGTTCTTC.

Written as DNA, the CDR3 is TGTGCCAGCAGCCCCGCAGGTTCTGGGGCCAACGTCCTGACTTTC. Translating gives CASSPAGSGANVLTF. This chain uses TRBV7-2 with TRBJ2-6; D is unclear. The CDR3 covers 15 residues. V gave up 5 bases and J gave up 1 base, with 9 bases separating them. From germline, CDR1 is SGHTA and CDR2 FQGNSA.

This clone came up a few times. The chain recombines TRBV7-8 with TRBJ2-5; a weak D match, TRBD2 (7 bases). CDR3 length: 14 residues. With 3 bases removed from V and 2 bases from J, the gap between germline ends came to 10 bases. Germline V gives CDR1 SGHVS, CDR2 FQNEAQ. Here the CDR3 DNA reads TGTGCCAGCAGCTTGCGGGGGCGGCAAGAGACCCAGTACTTC. Its translation is CASSLRGRQETQYF.

The chain has TRBV5-6 and TRBJ1-2; 9 nucleotides line up with TRBD1. The V gene end was trimmed by 4 bases and the J gene end by 3 bases; junction bases not matched to a gene: 7. The CDR3 is 15 residues long. CDR1 and CDR2 from the germline V gene are SGHDT and YYEEEE. CDR3 sequence reads: CASSRGTGRDYGYTF. CDR3 bases: TGTGCCAGCAGCCGGGGGACAGGGAGGGACTATGGCTACACCTTC.

The rearrangement uses TRBV2 and TRBJ1-2; maybe TRBD1 (6 bases). The CDR3 extends over 14 amino acids. V was trimmed by 3 bases and J by 3 bases, leaving 11 bases between them. The germline gives CDR1 SNHLY, CDR2 FYNNEI. CDR3 DNA sequence: TGTGCCAGCAGTGACCTCAGGGGAGACTATGGCTACACCTTC. This codes for CASSDLRGDYGYTF.

The chain has TRBV11-2 and TRBJ1-3, with 8 nucleotides matching TRBD1. CDR3 size: 14 residues. Germline V gene lookup returns CDR1 SGHAT and CDR2 FQNNGV. V lost 5 bases, J lost 4 bases, and 4 bases stayed unmatched. CDR3 sequence reads: CASSHQGAGNTIYF. DNA of the CDR3: TGTGCCAGCAGCCATCAGGGGGCAGGAAACACCATATATTTT. Full variable domain (outside the CDR3, taken from reference TRBV11-2 and TRBJ1-3): EAGVAQSPRYKIIEKRQSVAFWCNPISGHATLYWYQQILGQGPKLLIQFQNNGVVDDSQLPKDRFSAERLKGVDSTLKIQPAKLEDSAVYLCASSHQGAGNTIYFGEGSWLTVV.

This clone has only one observation. CDR3 DNA sequence: TGTGCCAGCTCACCACTTGGGACAGGGGAGCGGTTGAACACTGAAGCTTTCTTT. Residues: CASSPLGTGERLNTEAFF. V gene TRBV18 combines with J gene TRBJ1-1, with TRBD1 matching 10 bases. V gave up 1 base and J gave up 0 bases; unmatched junction bases: 8. Germline lookup yields CDR1 KGHSH and CDR2 LQKENI. This CDR3 region has 18 residues. The variable domain in full, completed from reference TRBV18 and TRBJ1-1, reads NAGVMQNPRHLVRRRGQEARLRCSPMKGHSHVYWYRQLPEEGLKFMVYLQKENIIDESGMPKERFSAEFPKEGPSILRIQQVVRGDSAAYFCASSPLGTGERLNTEAFFGQGTRLTVV.

The chain combines TRBV4-3 with TRBJ2-1; D is ambiguous. Germline lookup yields CDR1 LGHNA and CDR2 YSLEER. V was cut by 0 bases and J by 7 bases, with 13 bases left in between. The CDR3 is 15 residues long. CDR3 sequence (DNA): TGCGCCAGCAGCCAAGATCTCGGCAGAGGAAATGAGCAGTTCTTC. It codes for CASSQDLGRGNEQFF.

This rearrangement joins TRBV10-1 to TRBJ2-7; D may be TRBD1 (7 bases). CDR1 and CDR2 (germline): WNHNN, SYGVQD (reference sequence). Trimming pared 7 bases from V and 2 bases from J, leaving 12 bases between. The CDR3 is made up of 13 amino acids. The CDR3 nucleotides read TGCGCCAGCAACGCGGGACAGCCCTACGAGCAGTACTTC. Translated: CASNAGQPYEQYF.

The chain combines TRBV7-9 with TRBJ1-3; 11 bases match TRBD1. The trim removed 4 bases at V and 2 bases at J, leaving 1 base unmatched. The CDR3 consists of 15 residues. The germline gives CDR1 SEHNR, CDR2 FQNEAQ (reference sequence). CDR3 region: CASSSGQGAGNTIYF. The CDR3 DNA reads TGTGCCAGCAGCTCGGGACAGGGGGCTGGAAACACCATATATTTT.

This clone was seen once. The V gene is TRBV5-6, the J gene TRBJ1-2, with 7 positions matching TRBD1. The CDR3 sequence is 14 residues long. The V gene end was trimmed by 3 bases and the J gene end by 8 bases; junction bases not matched to a gene: 10. Germline CDR1 is SGHDT and CDR2 is YYEEEE. The CDR3 bases are TGTGCCAGCAGCTCGGCCGGGACAGTGGAGGGCTACACCTTC. It specifies CASSSAGTVEGYTF.

V usage is TRBV5-1 and J usage is TRBJ2-4; D may be TRBD1 (5 bases). This CDR3 is built from 15 residues. Germline CDR1 and CDR2: SGHRS and YFSETQ. Trimming left V 3 bases short and J 2 bases short, with 12 bases between. The CDR3 loop reads CASSSETETKNIQYF. CDR3 DNA sequence: TGCGCCAGCAGCTCGGAGACAGAAACCAAAAACATTCAGTACTTC.

This clone was seen only a few times. This chain joins TRBV15 and TRBJ2-7; 10 bases are a match to TRBD1. Germline CDR1 and CDR2: LNHNV and YYDKDF (reference sequence). This CDR3 contains 16 residues. The trim removed 1 base at V and 5 bases at J, leaving 8 bases unmatched. CDR3 nucleotides: TGTGCCACCAGCAGAGGGTCGACAGGGGGCCGGGACGAGCAGTACTTC. Its translation is CATSRGSTGGRDEQYF.

The chain joins TRBV4-3 to TRBJ1-1; D is uncertain. CDR1 and CDR2 from the germline V gene are LGHNA and YSLEER. The V and J ends lost 0 bases and 5 bases respectively, with 16 bases between them. The CDR3 runs 16 residues. This CDR3 reads CASSQDRPGGNTEAFF. CDR3 coding DNA: TGCGCCAGCAGCCAAGATCGCCCGGGAGGAAATACTGAAGCTTTCTTT.